The source of this T cell receptor beta chain is a study of immune heterogeneity within non-small cell lung tumors. Study observations and caveats: The high-frequency T-cell receptor beta clonotypes mostly did not match up between individual patients. Site-unique high-frequency clones occurred alongside identical dominant CDR3 beta clonotypes that recurred across tumor sites within a patient.

Per sample, around 0.65 ug of bulk tumor genomic DNA was the template used. Primary tumors were biopsied several times each, far apart, intraoperatively. Curative surgery was performed on patients who had untreated, newly diagnosed non-small cell lung cancer. This CDR3 has 12 residues. Deletions cut 5 bases from V and 3 bases from J, with 7 bases between. The V gene's germline CDR1 is MNHNS and CDR2 SASEGT. Remarks on this clonotype: Its target is not known.

Amplifying TCR beta CDR3 involved multiplex PCR carried out with 32 V and 13 J primers. TCRdb analysed the multiplex PCR reads with MiXCR anew, one entry per CDR3 protein. This sample has around 19,000 distinct CDR3 sequences, with roughly 30% found just once. J is TRBJ1-1 and V is TRBV6-1; D call uncertain. The sequence derives from a man in his forties with non-small cell lung cancer. The sequenced sample consisted of lung tumor tissue. In DNA, the CDR3 is TGTGCCAGCAGTTATGGGGACACTGAAGCTTTCTTT. It codes for CASSYGDTEAFF.